A selection of T cell receptor beta chains follows, all from one sample in a study of blood T cell repertoires in COVID-19. TCRdb keeps only in-frame clones here, not all; method: immunoSEQ multiplex PCR. The sample has hundreds of thousands of clones; 90% are singletons. Sequenced input: PBMCs or T cells enriched from blood (not recorded which). These receptors were taken from a man in his 60s who had recovered from COVID-19. Both conserved end residues are part of each CDR3. The D gene is left open where the match is weak. Clone size, where shown, is once, few, many, or a class for clones that have expanded.

abundance	v_gene	j_gene	d_gene	CDR3aa	CDR3nt
-	TRBV13	TRBJ2-2	TRBD1	CASSPGTGGIGELFF	TGTGCCAGCAGCCCCGGGACAGGGGGCATTGGGGAGCTGTTTTTT
-	TRBV29-1	TRBJ2-5	TRBD1	CSVRTGGAETQYF	TGCAGCGTTAGGACAGGGGGCGCGGAGACCCAGTACTTC
-	TRBV6-5	TRBJ1-1	TRBD1	CASSTGGWYTEAFF	TGTGCCAGCAGTACAGGGGGCTGGTACACTGAAGCTTTCTTT
-	TRBV7-8	TRBJ2-2	TRBD2	CASRAGWNTGELFF	TGTGCCAGCAGAGCGGGGTGGAACACCGGGGAGCTGTTTTTT
-	TRBV5-4	TRBJ1-2	TRBD1	CASSGRGPDSYGYTF	TGTGCCAGCAGCGGCAGGGGGCCGGACTCCTATGGCTACACCTTC
-	TRBV30	TRBJ1-1	-	CAWDSYTEAFF	TGTGCCTGGGACAGTTACACTGAAGCTTTCTTT
-	TRBV11-3	TRBJ2-7	-	CASSLGGYSYEQYF	TGTGCCAGCAGCTTAGGGGGCTACTCCTACGAGCAGTACTTC
-	TRBV7-8	TRBJ2-3	-	CASSLVSGASGTDTQYF	TGTGCCAGCAGCCTAGTGAGTGGGGCTAGCGGCACAGATACGCAGTATTTT
-	TRBV19	TRBJ1-5	-	CASRKGGELNQPQHF	TGTGCCAGTAGGAAGGGAGGGGAGCTTAACCAGCCCCAGCATTTT
once	TRBV13	TRBJ2-3	-	CASTRGGDTQYF	TGTGCCAGCACCAGGGGCGGAGATACGCAGTATTTT
-	TRBV6-5	TRBJ1-1	-	CASSYAQYRRGTEAFF	TGTGCCAGCAGTTACGCTCAGTATCGGCGCGGCACTGAAGCTTTCTTT
-	TRBV19	TRBJ2-3	-	CASNLQGTDTQYF	TGTGCCAGTAACCTACAGGGAACAGATACGCAGTATTTT
-	TRBV30	TRBJ1-2	-	CAWAPSGGYTWRYTF	TGTGCCTGGGCCCCTAGCGGAGGCTATACTTGGCGCTACACCTTC
once	TRBV7-2	TRBJ2-7	TRBD1	CASRGRTGRSYEQYF	TGTGCCAGCAGAGGGCGGACAGGGAGGTCCTACGAGCAGTACTTC